This T cell receptor beta chain was captured by sequencing in a study of cytomegalovirus exposure and HLA in healthy donors. Study-wide results and limits: In a later analysis, 16,951 TCR beta sequences were associated with HLA alleles at 0.05 false discovery rate.

It was healthy bone marrow donors who served as donors. Germline-derived CDR1 and CDR2 are MDHEN and SYDVKM. J was trimmed by 4 bases and V by 10 bases; bases with no gene match: 8. The CDR3 has 14 residues. 13 Jbeta primers and 60 Vbeta primers were used for the PCR. In the authors' workflow: Later analysis identified tens of millions of unique TCR beta chains, roughly 11 million shared. This table comes from immunoSEQ multiplex PCR, and its TCRdb copy is limited to in-frame clones, with some not included. V, J and clone size derive from that table, while D and trimming were established from the DNA sequence. Of hundreds of thousands of clones listed, roughly 79% are singletons. About this clone itself: Its antigen is as yet unknown.

The rearrangement uses TRBV28 and TRBJ2-1; 9 nucleotides line up with TRBD2. The sequenced sample consisted of PBMCs. The sequence derives from a male donor in good health and CMV-seronegative. The CDR3 loop reads CATRSGRPYNEQFF. The DNA of the CDR3 is TGTGCCACCCGAAGCGGGAGGCCATACAATGAGCAGTTCTTC.